This TCR beta chain originates from a study of response to subunit inactivated influenza vaccine. Whole-study findings and limits: Seasonal influenza vaccination, on each occasion, was suggested by the authors to recruit few new T cells.

Trimming stripped 0 bases from V and 2 bases from J, with 14 bases between. The germline gives CDR1 DFQATT, CDR2 SNEGSKA (reference sequence). The CDR3 is made up of 16 amino acids. TCRdb reanalysed the RT-PCR reads using MiXCR and keeps one entry per CDR3 protein. The sample comprises roughly 290,000 distinct CDR3 sequences, just over 20% of which are singletons, and about 10% rests with the top ten. This clonotype was found a few times. Antigen: not known. The chain combines TRBV20-1 with TRBJ1-5, with D possibly matching TRBD1 (5 bases). The receptor was derived from a man between 50 and 70 years old who received an inactivated influenza vaccine. The source was PBMCs from blood, collected 21 months after vaccination. CDR3 nucleotide sequence: TGCAGTGCTAGAGATGGGGGGACCGGGGGCAATCAGCCCCAGCATTTT. It codes for CSARDGGTGGNQPQHF.